This T cell receptor (beta chain) was identified in a study of cytomegalovirus exposure and HLA in healthy donors. Trimming removed 4 bases from V and 2 bases from J, with 14 bases in between. CDR3 length: 15 residues. The germline V gene encodes CDR1 GTSNPN and CDR2 SVGIG (reference sequence). Study observations and caveats: Likely technical artifact: a cluster of highly shared sequence variants. Through in vitro validation, a few CMV-associated chains were shown to be specific for CMV antigens.

Researchers ran the PCR with 60 Vbeta and 13 Jbeta primers. Libraries were prepared by immunoSEQ multiplex PCR; TCRdb keeps only in-frame clonotypes and omits some of them. The sample includes just over 95,000 clones, 77% of them seen just once. Regarding this clone: Its antigen is not identified.

V usage is TRBV30 and J usage is TRBJ1-4; possibly TRBD1 for D (6 bases). Specimen: PBMCs. This TCR was recovered from a middle-aged woman in good health and CMV-seronegative. CDR3 DNA: TGTGCCTGGACGAGGGGGTTTGGGACTAATGAAAAACTGTTTTTT. Its translation is CAWTRGFGTNEKLFF.